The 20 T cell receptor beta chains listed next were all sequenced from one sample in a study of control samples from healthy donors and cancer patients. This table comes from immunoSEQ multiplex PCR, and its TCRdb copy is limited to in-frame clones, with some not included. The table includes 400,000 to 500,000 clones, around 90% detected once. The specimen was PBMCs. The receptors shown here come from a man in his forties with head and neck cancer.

The CDR3: CAWSGTSGNRDTQYF. The CDR3, as DNA: TGTGCCTGGAGTGGTACTAGCGGGAACAGAGATACGCAGTATTTT. The chain joins TRBV30 to TRBJ2-3; TRBD2 agrees at 10 bases. The junction had 6 bases not matched to a gene; V was cut back by 1 base and J by 5 bases. The germline CDR1 and CDR2 sequences are GTSNPN and SVGIG (reference sequence). The CDR3 contains 15 residues.

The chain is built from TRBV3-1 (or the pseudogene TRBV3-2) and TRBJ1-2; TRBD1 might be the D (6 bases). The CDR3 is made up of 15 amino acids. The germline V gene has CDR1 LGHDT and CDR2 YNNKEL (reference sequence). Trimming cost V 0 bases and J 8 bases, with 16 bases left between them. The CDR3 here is CASSQDRGRTVGYTF. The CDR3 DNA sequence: TGTGCCAGCAGCCAAGACCGGGGGCGTACGGTCGGCTACACCTTC.

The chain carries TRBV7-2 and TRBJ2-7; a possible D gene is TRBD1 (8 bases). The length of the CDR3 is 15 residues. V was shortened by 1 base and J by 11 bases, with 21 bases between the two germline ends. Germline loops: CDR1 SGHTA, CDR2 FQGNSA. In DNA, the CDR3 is TGTGCCAGCAGCTTAGGATGGACAGGGAGGGATACGGAGTACTTC. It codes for CASSLGWTGRDTEYF.

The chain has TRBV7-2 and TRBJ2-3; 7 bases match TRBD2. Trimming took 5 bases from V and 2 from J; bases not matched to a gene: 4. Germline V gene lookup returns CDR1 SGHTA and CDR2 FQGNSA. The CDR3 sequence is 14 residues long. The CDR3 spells CASSRDYLTDTQYF. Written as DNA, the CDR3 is TGTGCCAGCAGCCGGGACTACCTCACAGATACGCAGTATTTT.

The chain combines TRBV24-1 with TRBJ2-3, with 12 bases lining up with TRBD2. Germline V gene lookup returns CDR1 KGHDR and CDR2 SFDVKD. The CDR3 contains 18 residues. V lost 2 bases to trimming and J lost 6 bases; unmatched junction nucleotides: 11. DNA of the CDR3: TGTGCCACCAGTGATTCCCCTCGACTAGCGGGAGAGGGTGATACGCAGTATTTT. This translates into CATSDSPRLAGEGDTQYF.

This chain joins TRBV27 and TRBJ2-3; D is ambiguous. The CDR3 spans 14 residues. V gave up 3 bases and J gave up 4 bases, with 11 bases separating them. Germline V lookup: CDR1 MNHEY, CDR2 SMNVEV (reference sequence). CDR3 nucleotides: TGTGCCAGCAGTTTCAGCGTGGGCCCAGATACGCAGTATTTT. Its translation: CASSFSVGPDTQYF.

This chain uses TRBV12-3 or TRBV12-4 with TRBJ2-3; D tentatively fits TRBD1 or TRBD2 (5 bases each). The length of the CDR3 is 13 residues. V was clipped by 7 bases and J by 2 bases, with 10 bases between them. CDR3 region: CASTRGTTDTQYF. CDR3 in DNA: TGTGCCAGCACCCGGGGCACCACAGATACGCAGTATTTT.

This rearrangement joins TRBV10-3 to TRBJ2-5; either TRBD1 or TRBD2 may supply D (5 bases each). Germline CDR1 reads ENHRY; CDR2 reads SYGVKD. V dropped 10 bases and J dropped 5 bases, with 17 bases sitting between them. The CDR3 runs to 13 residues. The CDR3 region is CATQLGERETQYF. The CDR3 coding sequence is TGTGCCACCCAATTAGGGGAGCGGGAGACCCAGTACTTC.

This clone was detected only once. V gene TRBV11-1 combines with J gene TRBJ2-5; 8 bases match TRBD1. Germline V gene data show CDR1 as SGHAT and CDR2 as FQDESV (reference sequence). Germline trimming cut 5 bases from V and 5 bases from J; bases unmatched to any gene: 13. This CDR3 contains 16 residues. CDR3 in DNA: TGTGCCAGCAGCGACCGGGACAGGACGTTCGGGGAGACCCAGTACTTC. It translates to CASSDRDRTFGETQYF.

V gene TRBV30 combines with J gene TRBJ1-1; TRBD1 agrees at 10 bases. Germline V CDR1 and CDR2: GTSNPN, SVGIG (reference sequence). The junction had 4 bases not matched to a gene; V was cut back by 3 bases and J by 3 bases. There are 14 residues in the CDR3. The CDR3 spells CAWSRTGGDTEAFF. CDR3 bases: TGTGCCTGGAGCCGGACAGGGGGAGACACTGAAGCTTTCTTT.

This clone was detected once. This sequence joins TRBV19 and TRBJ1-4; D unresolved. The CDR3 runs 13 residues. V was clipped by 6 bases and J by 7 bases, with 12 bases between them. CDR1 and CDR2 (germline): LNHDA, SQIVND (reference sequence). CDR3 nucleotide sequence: TGTGCCAGTAGGCCGACGATGGGTGAAAAACTGTTTTTT. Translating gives CASRPTMGEKLFF.

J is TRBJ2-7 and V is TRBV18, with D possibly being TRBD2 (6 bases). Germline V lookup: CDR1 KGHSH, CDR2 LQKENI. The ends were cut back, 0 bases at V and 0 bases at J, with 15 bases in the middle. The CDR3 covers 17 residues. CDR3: CASSPPPRGIPSYEQYF. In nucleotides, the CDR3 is TGTGCCAGCTCACCACCTCCCCGGGGGATTCCCTCCTACGAGCAGTACTTC.

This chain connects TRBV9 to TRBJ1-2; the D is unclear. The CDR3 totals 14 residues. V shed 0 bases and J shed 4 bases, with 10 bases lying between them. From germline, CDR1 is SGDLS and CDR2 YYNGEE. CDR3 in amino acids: CASSVADSGYGYTF. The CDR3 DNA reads TGTGCCAGCAGCGTAGCTGATAGCGGCTATGGCTACACCTTC.

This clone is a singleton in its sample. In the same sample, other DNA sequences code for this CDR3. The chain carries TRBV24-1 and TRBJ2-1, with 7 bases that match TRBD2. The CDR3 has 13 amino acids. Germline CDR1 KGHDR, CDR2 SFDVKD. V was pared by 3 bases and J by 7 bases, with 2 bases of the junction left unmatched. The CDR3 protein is CATSDPSGNEQFF. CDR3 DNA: TGTGCCACCAGTGATCCTAGCGGAAATGAGCAGTTCTTC.

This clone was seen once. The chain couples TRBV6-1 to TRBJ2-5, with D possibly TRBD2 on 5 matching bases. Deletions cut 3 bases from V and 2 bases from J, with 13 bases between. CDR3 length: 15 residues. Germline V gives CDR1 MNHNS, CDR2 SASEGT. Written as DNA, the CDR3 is TGTGCCAGCAGTGAGGCGACTAACTATCAAGAGACCCAGTACTTC. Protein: CASSEATNYQETQYF.

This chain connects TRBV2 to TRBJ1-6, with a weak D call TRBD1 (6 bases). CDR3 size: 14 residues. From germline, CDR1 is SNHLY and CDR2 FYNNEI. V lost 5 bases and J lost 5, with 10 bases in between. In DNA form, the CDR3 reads TGTGCCAGCAGTCCGACAGGAAATAATTCACCCCTCCACTTT. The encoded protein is CASSPTGNNSPLHF.

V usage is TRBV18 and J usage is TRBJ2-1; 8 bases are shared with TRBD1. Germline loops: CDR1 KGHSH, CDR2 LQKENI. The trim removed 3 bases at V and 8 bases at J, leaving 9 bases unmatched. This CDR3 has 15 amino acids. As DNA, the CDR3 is TGTGCCAGCTCACCGTCGGTACAGGGGGGCGATGAGCAGTTCTTC. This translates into CASSPSVQGGDEQFF.

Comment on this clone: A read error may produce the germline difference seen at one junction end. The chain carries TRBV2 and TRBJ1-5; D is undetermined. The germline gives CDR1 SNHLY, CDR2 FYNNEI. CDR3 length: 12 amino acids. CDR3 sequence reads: CASREDGFGQHF. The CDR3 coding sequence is TGTGCCAGCAGGGAAGATGGATTCGGCCAGCATTTT.

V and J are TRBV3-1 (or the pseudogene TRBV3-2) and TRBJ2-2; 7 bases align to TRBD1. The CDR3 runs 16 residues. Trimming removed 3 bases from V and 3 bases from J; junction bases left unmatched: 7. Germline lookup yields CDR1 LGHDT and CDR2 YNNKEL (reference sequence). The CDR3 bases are TGTGCCAGCAGCCAGAGAGGGGGCGGATACACCGGGGAGCTGTTTTTT. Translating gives CASSQRGGGYTGELFF.

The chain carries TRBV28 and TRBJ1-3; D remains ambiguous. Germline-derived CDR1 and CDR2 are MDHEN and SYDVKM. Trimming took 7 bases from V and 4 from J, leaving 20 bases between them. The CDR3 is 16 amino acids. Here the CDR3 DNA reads TGTGCCAGCACTGGCGTCGGGCCTCAGACCGGAAACACCATATATTTT. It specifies CASTGVGPQTGNTIYF. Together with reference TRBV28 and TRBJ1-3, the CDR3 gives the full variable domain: DVKVTQSSRYLVKRTGEKVFLECVQDMDHENMFWYRQDPGLGLRLIYFSYDVKMKEKGDIPEGYSVSREKKERFSLILESASTNQTSMYLCASTGVGPQTGNTIYFGEGSWLTVV.